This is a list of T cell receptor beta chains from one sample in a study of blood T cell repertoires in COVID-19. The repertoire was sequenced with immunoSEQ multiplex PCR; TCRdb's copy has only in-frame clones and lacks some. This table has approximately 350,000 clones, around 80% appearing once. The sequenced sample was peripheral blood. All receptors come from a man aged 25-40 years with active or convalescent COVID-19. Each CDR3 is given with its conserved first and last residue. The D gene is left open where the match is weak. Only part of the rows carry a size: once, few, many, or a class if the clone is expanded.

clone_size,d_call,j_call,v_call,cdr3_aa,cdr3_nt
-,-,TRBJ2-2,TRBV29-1,CSVDPGQSAELFF,TGCAGCGTTGACCCGGGACAATCTGCGGAGCTGTTTTTT
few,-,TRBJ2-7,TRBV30,CAWSGGKIEQYF,TGTGCCTGGAGTGGAGGGAAGATCGAGCAGTACTTC
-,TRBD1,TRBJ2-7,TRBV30,CAWTGGYEQYF,TGTGCCTGGACAGGGGGCTACGAGCAGTACTTC
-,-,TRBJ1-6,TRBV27,CASSLIPPQLSSPLHF,TGTGCCAGCAGTTTAATCCCCCCTCAACTTAGCTCACCCCTCCACTTT
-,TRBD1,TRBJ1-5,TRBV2,CASSEGQNTYSNQPQHF,TGTGCCAGCAGTGAGGGACAGAACACATATAGCAATCAGCCCCAGCATTTT
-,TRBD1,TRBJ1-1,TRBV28,CASRSGGFSEAFF,TGTGCCAGCAGGTCAGGGGGATTCTCTGAAGCTTTCTTT
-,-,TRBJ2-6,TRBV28,CASSLPGGANVLTF,TGTGCCAGCAGCCTACCGGGAGGGGCCAACGTCCTGACTTTC
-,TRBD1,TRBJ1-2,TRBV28,CASITQGQWGGYTF,TGTGCCAGCATCACCCAGGGACAGTGGGGCGGCTACACCTTC
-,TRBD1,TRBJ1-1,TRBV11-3,CASSLGGTGGGGTEAFF,TGTGCCAGCAGCTTAGGTGGGACAGGGGGCGGCGGCACTGAAGCTTTCTTT
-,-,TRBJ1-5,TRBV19,CASISGQLSNQPQHF,TGTGCCAGTATATCAGGACAGCTTAGCAATCAGCCCCAGCATTTT
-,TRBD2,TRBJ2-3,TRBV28,CASRNSGRVIDTQYF,TGTGCCAGCAGAAACAGCGGGAGGGTTATAGATACGCAGTATTTT
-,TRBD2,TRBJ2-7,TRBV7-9,CASSLVSSGGTWEQYF,TGTGCCAGCAGCTTAGTTTCCAGCGGGGGGACCTGGGAGCAGTACTTC
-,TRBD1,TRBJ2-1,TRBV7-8,CASKTGQGAGEQFF,TGTGCCAGCAAGACGGGACAGGGGGCGGGTGAGCAGTTCTTC
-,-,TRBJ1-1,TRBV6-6,CASSYSPGYTEAFF,TGTGCCAGCAGTTACTCGCCAGGGTACACTGAAGCTTTCTTT
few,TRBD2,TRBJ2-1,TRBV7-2,CASSLAGGSRDEQFF,TGTGCCAGCAGCTTAGCGGGAGGGTCACGGGATGAGCAGTTCTTC